Given below is one TCR beta chain in context. The target antigen is unknown. The naive CD8 population came from CD45RO-negative cells selected for CCR7, without terminally differentiated effector memory CD45RA+ cells. This sample is drawn from a study of shared clonotypes between healthy human individuals. CDR1 is MGHRA and CDR2 is YSYEKL in the germline V gene. The CDR3 consists of 20 residues. The trim removed 4 bases at V and 4 bases at J, leaving 15 bases unmatched. Study outcomes and limitations: It was the non-shared clonotypes that had lower generation probabilities than clonotypes shared by all four donors. Sampling included only blood; tissue repertoires likely differ.

Original analysis: Filtering differed because ImmunoSEQ produced junction-only sequences that carried no quality scores. Produced via immunoSEQ multiplex PCR; TCRdb's table is partial and in-frame only. The V and J calls and clone size are taken from that table; D and trimming were inferred from the DNA. The table records about 2.2 million clones, about 93% of them present only once. The V call is TRBV4-1, the J call TRBJ2-1, with 14 bases that match TRBD2. The sequence came from a young man in good health. Some clones in this sample may be carry-over from other donors' samples. Sequencing used naive CD8+ T cells from PBMCs. The CDR3 protein is CASSPKRLAGGPAVYNEQFF. The CDR3 DNA sequence: TGCGCCAGCAGCCCGAAGCGACTAGCGGGAGGGCCTGCGGTGTACAATGAGCAGTTCTTC.